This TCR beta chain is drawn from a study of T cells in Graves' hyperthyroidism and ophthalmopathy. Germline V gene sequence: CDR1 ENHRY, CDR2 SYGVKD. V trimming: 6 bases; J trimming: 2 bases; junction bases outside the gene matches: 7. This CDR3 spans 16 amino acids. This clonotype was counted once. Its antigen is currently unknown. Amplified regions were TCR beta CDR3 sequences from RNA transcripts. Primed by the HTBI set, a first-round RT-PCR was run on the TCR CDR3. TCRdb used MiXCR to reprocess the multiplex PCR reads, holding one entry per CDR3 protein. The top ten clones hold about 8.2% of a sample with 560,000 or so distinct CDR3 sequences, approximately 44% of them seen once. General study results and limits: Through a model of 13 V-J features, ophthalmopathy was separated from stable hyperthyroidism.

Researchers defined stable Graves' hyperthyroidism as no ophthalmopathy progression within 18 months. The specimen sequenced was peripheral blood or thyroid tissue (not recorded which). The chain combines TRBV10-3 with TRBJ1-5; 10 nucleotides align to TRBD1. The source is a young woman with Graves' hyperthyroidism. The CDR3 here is CAISDGTGVGNQPQHF. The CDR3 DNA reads TGTGCCATCAGCGACGGGACAGGGGTTGGCAATCAGCCCCAGCATTTT.